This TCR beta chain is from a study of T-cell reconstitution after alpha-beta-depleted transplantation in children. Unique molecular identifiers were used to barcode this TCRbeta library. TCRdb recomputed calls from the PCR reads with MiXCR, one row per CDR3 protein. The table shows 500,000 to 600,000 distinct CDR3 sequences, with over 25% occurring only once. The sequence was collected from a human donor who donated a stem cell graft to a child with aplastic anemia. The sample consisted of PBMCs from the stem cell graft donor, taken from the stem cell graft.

CDR3: CSASSGRAYNEQFF. CDR3 bases: TGCAGTGCTAGTAGCGGGAGGGCCTACAATGAGCAGTTCTTC. The chain recombines TRBV20-1 with TRBJ2-1, with 11 nucleotides matching TRBD2. The CDR3 length is 14 residues. CDR1 and CDR2 (germline): DFQATT, SNEGSKA (reference sequence). J lost 2 bases, V lost 3 bases, and 0 bases had no gene match.